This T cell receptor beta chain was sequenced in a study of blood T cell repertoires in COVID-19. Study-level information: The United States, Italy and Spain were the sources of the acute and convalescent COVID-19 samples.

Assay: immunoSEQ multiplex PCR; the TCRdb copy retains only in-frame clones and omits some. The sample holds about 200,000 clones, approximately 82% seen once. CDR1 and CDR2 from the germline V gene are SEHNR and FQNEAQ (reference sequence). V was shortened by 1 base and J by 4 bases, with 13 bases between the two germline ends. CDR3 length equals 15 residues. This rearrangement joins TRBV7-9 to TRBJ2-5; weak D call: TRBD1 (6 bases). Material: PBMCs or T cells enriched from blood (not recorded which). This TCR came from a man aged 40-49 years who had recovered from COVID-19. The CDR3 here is CASSLVPQGAETQYF. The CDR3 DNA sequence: TGTGCCAGCAGCTTAGTCCCACAGGGCGCAGAGACCCAGTACTTC.